Below, 30 T cell receptor beta chains from the same sample are listed, as sequenced in a study of blood T cell repertoires in COVID-19. Generated by immunoSEQ multiplex PCR, the TCRdb table keeps only in-frame clones and is missing some. Found here are tens of thousands of clones, almost 85% of them singletons; the top ten hold around 7.3%. The sequencing input was peripheral blood. Receptor source: a man aged 50-60 years with active or convalescent COVID-19.

This clone was detected only a few times. V gene TRBV30 combines with J gene TRBJ1-5; perhaps TRBD1 as D (5 bases). This CDR3 spans 14 amino acids. V shed 5 bases and J shed 0 bases, with 11 bases lying between them. Germline V gene lookup returns CDR1 GTSNPN and CDR2 SVGIG (reference sequence). CDR3: CAWGQGYSNQPQHF. The CDR3 DNA reads TGTGCCTGGGGGCAGGGTTATAGCAATCAGCCCCAGCATTTT.

The V gene is TRBV4-2, the J gene TRBJ2-3; D perhaps matches TRBD2 (5 bases). This CDR3 contains 11 residues. V was trimmed by 4 bases and J by 11 bases, leaving 10 bases between them. CDR1 is LGHNA, CDR2 YNFKEQ, per germline. This CDR3 reads CASSLTGMQYF. The CDR3 region has the DNA TGTGCCAGCAGCCTTACCGGGATGCAGTATTTT.

This chain links TRBV10-1 with TRBJ2-1, with 8 bases aligning to TRBD2. CDR3 length equals 17 residues. Germline V gives CDR1 WNHNN, CDR2 SYGVQD (reference sequence). V gave up 4 bases and J gave up 7 bases; unmatched junction bases: 15. CDR3 nucleotide sequence: TGCGCCAGCAGTGCGGGATTAAACGGGGGGGGGCCGAATGAGCAGTTCTTC. Its translation: CASSAGLNGGGPNEQFF.

This chain uses TRBV15 with TRBJ1-5; D call uncertain. CDR1 and CDR2 from the germline V gene are LNHNV and YYDKDF (reference sequence). The CDR3 has 15 residues. V was clipped by 0 bases and J by 3 bases, with 9 bases between them. CDR3 amino acids: CATSRETLFNQPQHF. The CDR3 coding sequence is TGTGCCACCAGCAGAGAGACACTCTTCAATCAGCCCCAGCATTTT.

The J gene is TRBJ1-2, the V gene TRBV20-1, with D possibly matching TRBD1 (5 bases). The CDR3 sequence is 13 residues long. Germline CDR1 and CDR2: DFQATT and SNEGSKA (reference sequence). V lost 3 bases to trimming and J lost 3 bases, with 11 bases between them. The CDR3 region is CSASQGRDYGYTF. CDR3 nucleotides: TGCAGTGCTAGTCAGGGCAGGGACTATGGCTACACCTTC.

The chain has TRBV6-5 and TRBJ1-3, with 7 positions matching TRBD1. Germline CDR1 reads MNHEY; CDR2 reads SVGAGI. The CDR3 totals 15 residues. J lost 3 bases, V lost 9 bases, and 11 bases had no gene match. The CDR3 DNA reads TGTGCCAGTAAGAGGACAGGTTTTTTTGGAAACACCATATATTTT. It is translated as CASKRTGFFGNTIYF.

The rearrangement joins TRBV11-1 to TRBJ1-2, with 7 bases fitting TRBD1. Looked up from germline, CDR1 is SGHAT and CDR2 is FQDESV (reference sequence). V was clipped by 5 bases and J by 6 bases; unmatched bases: 3. The CDR3 contains 12 residues. CDR3 coding DNA: TGTGCCAGCAGCCTCAGGGGGAATGGCTACACCTTC. This encodes CASSLRGNGYTF.

The gene calls are TRBV12-3 or TRBV12-4 and TRBJ1-5; no firm D call. CDR3 size: 13 residues. The germline V and J ends were trimmed by 8 bases and 5 bases, with 13 bases remaining between them. The CDR3 coding sequence is TGTGCCAGCTCAAAGGAGAGGGATCAGCCCCAGCATTTT. As protein: CASSKERDQPQHF.

The chain links TRBV10-2 to TRBJ2-7, with D uncertain. The length of the CDR3 is 14 residues. Between the trimmed V and J ends, which lost 6 bases and 1 base, there was a span of 13 bases. Germline CDR1 reads WSHSY; CDR2 reads SAAADI. This CDR3 reads CASRSKTGSYEQYV. CDR3 nucleotides: TGCGCCAGCAGGTCTAAGACGGGTTCCTACGAGCAGTACGTC.

The J gene is TRBJ2-6, the V gene TRBV7-9; D is ambiguous. The V end was cut by 5 bases, the J end by 2 bases, with 7 bases between. The CDR3 contains 14 residues. CDR1 SEHNR and CDR2 FQNEAQ come from the germline V gene (reference sequence). In DNA form, the CDR3 reads TGTGCCAGCAGCCCCCCCGCTGGGGCCAACGTCCTGACTTTC. Amino acids: CASSPPAGANVLTF.

The rearrangement links TRBV28 to TRBJ2-6; the match to TRBD1 covers 7 bases. Germline assignment: CDR1 MDHEN and CDR2 SYDVKM. This CDR3 is 17 amino acids long. V lost 5 bases, J lost 4 bases, and 11 bases stayed unmatched. The CDR3 region is CASSILEGAEGANVLTF. The CDR3 nucleotides are TGTGCCAGCAGTATCTTAGAGGGGGCGGAAGGGGCCAACGTCCTGACTTTC. Filled out from reference TRBV28 and TRBJ2-6, the complete variable domain reads DVKVTQSSRYLVKRTGEKVFLECVQDMDHENMFWYRQDPGLGLRLIYFSYDVKMKEKGDIPEGYSVSREKKERFSLILESASTNQTSMYLCASSILEGAEGANVLTFGAGSRLTVL.

This chain joins TRBV5-1 and TRBJ1-4; 12 positions match TRBD1. CDR3 length: 15 residues. The V segment lost 5 bases and the J segment 7 bases; nucleotides outside the gene matches: 6. The germline V gene has CDR1 SGHRS and CDR2 YFSETQ. The CDR3 nucleotides read TGCGCCAGCAGGGGACAGGGGGCGCGAACTGAAAAACTGTTTTTT. Its translation is CASRGQGARTEKLFF.

The chain has TRBV18 and TRBJ1-2; tentative D call: TRBD1 (5 bases). CDR1 is KGHSH, CDR2 LQKENI, per germline. The CDR3 is made up of 15 amino acids. Trimming removed 6 bases from V and 1 base from J, with 15 bases in between. The CDR3 DNA reads as TGTGCCAGCTCTCTCGGGGAGGACAATAACTATGGCTACACCTTC. It encodes CASSLGEDNNYGYTF.

The gene calls are TRBV5-6 and TRBJ2-5; D might be TRBD2 (5 bases). Germline V gene data show CDR1 as SGHDT and CDR2 as YYEEEE. V dropped 4 bases and J dropped 2 bases, with 9 bases sitting between them. This CDR3 has 13 residues. The CDR3 loop reads CASSRGLQETQYF. CDR3 sequence (DNA): TGTGCCAGCAGCCGAGGACTGCAAGAGACCCAGTACTTC. The full variable domain, completed using reference TRBV5-6 and TRBJ2-5, is DAGVTQSPTHLIKTRGQQVTLRCSPKSGHDTVSWYQQALGQGPQFIFQYYEEEERQRGNFPDRFSGHQFPNYSSELNVNALLLGDSALYLCASSRGLQETQYFGPGTRLLVL.

This clone came up many times. The chain combines TRBV21-1 with TRBJ1-5; the table's D gene call, TRBD1, was not cross checked with the DNA. TRBV21-1 is noted as a pseudogene. This CDR3 has 18 residues. The CDR3 spells CASSTGTGGARSNQPQHF. CDR3 coding DNA: TGTGCCAGCAGCACCGGGACAGGGGGCGCGAGGAGCAATCAGCCCCAGCATTTT.

The chain recombines TRBV6-5 with TRBJ2-2; D is ambiguous. The CDR3 consists of 13 residues. V shed 6 bases and J shed 6 bases, with 11 bases lying between them. Germline loops: CDR1 MNHEY, CDR2 SVGAGI. The CDR3 bases are TGTGCCAGCAGAACCAGGATTGCCGGGGAGCTGTTTTTT. It translates to CASRTRIAGELFF.

The chain recombines TRBV3-1 (or the pseudogene TRBV3-2) with TRBJ1-3; no clear D. The CDR3 has 13 amino acids. Trimming cost V 6 bases and J 0 bases, with 6 bases left between them. The germline V gene has CDR1 LGHDT and CDR2 YNNKEL (reference sequence). The CDR3 here is CASRPVSGNTIYF. In nucleotides, the CDR3 is TGTGCCAGCAGGCCGGTCTCTGGAAACACCATATATTTT.

The chain carries TRBV30 and TRBJ2-1, with D possibly matching TRBD1 (6 bases). CDR3 length equals 11 residues. The V end was cut by 0 bases, the J end by 14 bases, with 11 bases between. The germline gives CDR1 GTSNPN, CDR2 SVGIG (reference sequence). CDR3 residues: CAWSVSTGKFF. Written as DNA, the CDR3 is TGTGCCTGGAGTGTTAGTACAGGGAAGTTCTTC.

This clone was found once. The chain joins TRBV6-2 or TRBV6-3 to TRBJ2-5; perhaps TRBD1 as D (6 bases). Germline CDR1 and CDR2: MNHEY and SVGEGT. V lost 2 bases to trimming and J lost 0 bases, with 10 bases between them. The CDR3 consists of 15 residues. CDR3 sequence reads: CASSYVTGDQETQYF. CDR3 DNA sequence: TGTGCCAGCAGTTACGTGACAGGCGACCAAGAGACCCAGTACTTC.

The chain carries TRBV2 and TRBJ1-1; 7 bases align to TRBD1. The CDR3 has 12 amino acids. With V trimmed by 7 bases and J by 6 bases, 5 bases remained unmatched. The germline V gene encodes CDR1 SNHLY and CDR2 FYNNEI. CDR3 loop: CASTRDSPEAFF. The CDR3 DNA follows: TGTGCCAGCACCCGGGACAGTCCTGAAGCTTTCTTT. Complete variable domain (other parts from reference TRBV2 and TRBJ1-1): EPEVTQTPSHQVTQMGQEVILRCVPISNHLYFYWYRQILGQKVEFLVSFYNNEISEKSEIFDDQFSVERPDGSNFTLKIRSTKLEDSAMYFCASTRDSPEAFFGQGTRLTVV.

The J gene is TRBJ1-3, the V gene TRBV9; D perhaps matches TRBD1 (5 bases). The CDR3 loop spans 14 amino acids. V was trimmed by 4 bases and J by 0 bases, leaving 8 bases between them. CDR1 is SGDLS, CDR2 YYNGEE, per germline. The CDR3 loop reads CASSPDSSGNTIYF. The CDR3 region has the DNA TGTGCCAGCAGCCCCGACAGCTCTGGAAACACCATATATTTT.

This clone appeared once. CDR3 in amino acids: CATARGLTSTNEKLFF. CDR3 bases: TGTGCCACGGCCAGGGGCCTAACGTCAACTAATGAAAAACTGTTTTTT. The chain employs TRBV10-3 and TRBJ1-4, with D possibly being TRBD1 (6 bases). Germline loops: CDR1 ENHRY, CDR2 SYGVKD. The V end lost 10 bases, the J end lost 0 bases, and 18 bases lay between the germline ends. The CDR3 is 16 amino acids.

This sequence joins TRBV29-1 and TRBJ2-1; 9 positions match TRBD2. Trimming removed 6 bases from V and 4 bases from J; junction bases left unmatched: 7. CDR1 is SQVTM, CDR2 ANQGSEA, per germline. There are 14 residues in the CDR3. The CDR3, as DNA: TGCAGCGTCTTAGCGGGGGCCTCGTACAATGAGCAGTTCTTC. As protein: CSVLAGASYNEQFF.

This clone came up a few times. The genes are TRBV11-2 and TRBJ2-3, with 8 bases lining up with TRBD2. The V gene end was trimmed by 2 bases and the J gene end by 1 base; junction bases not matched to a gene: 14. The CDR3 is 19 amino acids. Germline V lookup: CDR1 SGHAT, CDR2 FQNNGV. This CDR3 reads CASSLWGLGAPSGTDTQYF. The DNA for the CDR3 is TGTGCCAGCAGCTTATGGGGACTAGGGGCCCCGAGCGGCACAGATACGCAGTATTTT.

The chain employs TRBV6-1 and TRBJ2-7; 8 bases line up with TRBD1. The ends lost 3 bases at V and 3 bases at J; junction bases unmatched: 4. This CDR3 contains 14 residues. Looked up from germline, CDR1 is MNHNS and CDR2 is SASEGT. The CDR3 nucleotides are TGTGCCAGCAGTGAGACAGGGGTTCGCTACGAGCAGTACTTC. Translated: CASSETGVRYEQYF.

This chain uses TRBV5-8 with TRBJ1-5; D not certain. CDR1 is SGHTS, CDR2 YDEGEE, per germline. V dropped 4 bases and J dropped 0 bases, with 8 bases sitting between them. The CDR3 extends over 14 amino acids. For the CDR3, the DNA is TGTGCCAGCAGCGGCAGGAATAGCAATCAGCCCCAGCATTTT. It is translated as CASSGRNSNQPQHF. The complete variable domain, with remaining parts taken from reference TRBV5-8 and TRBJ1-5, reads EAGVTQSPTHLIKTRGQQATLRCSPISGHTSVYWYQQALGLGLQFLLWYDEGEERNRGNFPPRFSGRQFPNYSSELNVNALELEDSALYLCASSGRNSNQPQHFGDGTRLSIL.

This chain links TRBV28 with TRBJ2-1; possible D gene TRBD1, 6 bases. Germline V gene lookup returns CDR1 MDHEN and CDR2 SYDVKM. V was pared by 0 bases and J by 0 bases, with 9 bases between. The CDR3 covers 16 residues. This CDR3 is CASSLWQGSSYNEQFF. The DNA for the CDR3 is TGTGCCAGCAGTTTATGGCAGGGGAGCTCCTACAATGAGCAGTTCTTC.

This clone was counted many times. The J gene is TRBJ2-2, the V gene TRBV3-1 (or the pseudogene TRBV3-2); no firm D call. This CDR3 spans 14 amino acids. The germline V gene encodes CDR1 LGHDT and CDR2 YNNKEL (reference sequence). V shed 6 bases and J shed 1 base, with 9 bases lying between them. DNA for the CDR3: TGTGCCAGCAGTCTCACGGGGAACACCGGGGAGCTGTTTTTT. This encodes CASSLTGNTGELFF.

The chain joins TRBV4-1 to TRBJ2-7; the D gene is possibly TRBD2 (5 bases). CDR1 MGHRA and CDR2 YSYEKL come from the germline V gene. V gave up 6 bases and J gave up 3 bases, with 15 bases separating them. This CDR3 has 14 residues. The CDR3 spells CASSRILTSYEQYV. The CDR3 nucleotides read TGCGCCAGCAGTCGCATCCTAACTAGCTACGAGCAGTACGTC.

The V and J genes are TRBV6-5 and TRBJ1-1; D might be TRBD1 (5 bases). Germline CDR1 reads MNHEY; CDR2 reads SVGAGI. The CDR3 contains 14 residues. Trimming cost V 6 bases and J 2 bases, with 13 bases left between them. CDR3 region: CASRPMTENTEAFF. DNA of the CDR3: TGTGCCAGCAGGCCGATGACAGAAAACACTGAAGCTTTCTTT.